A single sample gave rise to the 13 T cell receptor beta chains below, sequenced in a study of T-cell memory formation after mild COVID-19. TCRdb recomputed calls from the 5' RACE reads with MiXCR, one row per CDR3 protein. There are fewer than 350,000 distinct CDR3 sequences in the sample; more than 15% occur only once, and about a fifth lies in the top ten. The sequencing sample was made of PBMCs or a T cell subset sorted from them (not recorded which). The receptors derive from a young man who had mild COVID-19 (a few samples of this study predate the infection). Cell type and time point are not known.

This clonotype was observed a few times. CDR3: CASSLTSWVAGELFF. CDR3 nucleotide sequence: TGTGCCAGCAGCCTGACTAGCTGGGTGGCCGGGGAGCTGTTTTTT. The gene calls are TRBV3-1 and TRBJ2-2; 7 bases agree with TRBD2. V lost 4 bases to trimming and J lost 6 bases; unmatched junction nucleotides: 8. In germline, CDR1 is LGHDT, CDR2 YNNKEL (reference sequence). The CDR3 is 15 residues long.

The V call is TRBV6-4, the J call TRBJ2-1, with D possibly being TRBD2 (5 bases). V was pared by 0 bases and J by 2 bases, with 14 bases between. Germline loops: CDR1 MRHNA, CDR2 SNTAGT. CDR3 length: 17 residues. The CDR3 sequence is CASSDSSREWPYNEQFF. The CDR3, as DNA: TGTGCCAGCAGTGACTCAAGCCGGGAATGGCCCTACAATGAGCAGTTCTTC.

This chain uses TRBV6-6 with TRBJ2-4; TRBD2 agrees at 7 bases. V gave up 6 bases and J gave up 8 bases; unmatched junction bases: 4. The germline CDR1 and CDR2 sequences are MNHNY and SVGAGI (reference sequence). This CDR3 contains 12 residues. CDR3 protein: CASSPRGDIQYF. CDR3 coding DNA: TGTGCCAGCAGCCCACGGGGGGACATTCAGTACTTC.

This clonotype was recorded a few times. This sequence joins TRBV5-1 and TRBJ1-2, with D unresolved. Germline CDR1 is SGHRS and CDR2 is YFSETQ. The germline V and J ends were trimmed by 0 bases and 4 bases, with 10 bases remaining between them. This CDR3 spans 14 amino acids. The CDR3 DNA is TGCGCCAGCAGCTTGGAATCGAATCCCTATGGCTACACCTTC. Amino acid sequence: CASSLESNPYGYTF.

In its sample, this clonotype was seen a few times. The V call is TRBV9, the J call TRBJ1-2; 8 bases match TRBD1. The V gene's germline CDR1 is SGDLS and CDR2 YYNGEE. The CDR3 loop spans 15 amino acids. V was pared by 0 bases and J by 2 bases, with 3 bases of the junction left unmatched. The CDR3 DNA sequence: TGTGCCAGCAGCGTAGCTGGACAGGGAAACTATGGCTACACCTTC. This codes for CASSVAGQGNYGYTF. The whole variable domain, filled in from reference TRBV9 and TRBJ1-2, reads DSGVTQTPKHLITATGQRVTLRCSPRSGDLSVYWYQQSLDQGLQFLIQYYNGEERAKGNILERFSAQQFPDLHSELNLSSLELGDSALYFCASSVAGQGNYGYTFGSGTRLTVV.

The chain recombines TRBV20-1 with TRBJ2-1, with unresolved D. V lost 6 bases and J lost 14, with 20 bases in between. The CDR3 consists of 12 residues. CDR1 and CDR2 from the germline V gene are DFQATT and SNEGSKA (reference sequence). In nucleotides, the CDR3 is TGCAGTGCCCCCCTTGATCTCAGGTCAGAGTTCTTC. Residues: CSAPLDLRSEFF.

The J gene is TRBJ2-4, the V gene TRBV7-9, with 10 bases aligning to TRBD1. CDR1 and CDR2 from the germline V gene are SEHNR and FQNEAQ (reference sequence). The V and J ends lost 5 bases and 6 bases, in that order; junction bases with no gene match: 7. The CDR3 contains 15 residues. DNA of the CDR3: TGTGCCAGCAGCCCTACGACAGGGGGCGTAAACATTCAGTACTTC. Translated, it gives CASSPTTGGVNIQYF.

This clonotype has a handful of counts. The chain carries TRBV4-1 and TRBJ1-1, with 7 nucleotides matching TRBD1. After removal of 2 bases from V and 4 bases from J, the junction contained 7 bases not matched to a gene. This CDR3 comprises 15 residues. The germline gives CDR1 MGHRA, CDR2 YSYEKL. The CDR3 region is CASSQNRGEGTEAFF. DNA of the CDR3: TGCGCCAGCAGCCAAAACAGGGGCGAGGGCACTGAAGCTTTCTTT.

The chain combines TRBV7-9 with TRBJ2-1; the match to TRBD2 covers 9 bases. CDR3 length: 16 residues. J was trimmed by 9 bases and V by 6 bases; bases with no gene match: 15. Germline-derived CDR1 and CDR2 are SEHNR and FQNEAQ (reference sequence). The CDR3 protein is CASRINPGLAFSEQFF. The CDR3 nucleotides read TGTGCCAGCAGGATTAACCCGGGACTAGCATTCAGTGAGCAGTTCTTC. The full variable domain, in which reference TRBV7-9 and TRBJ2-1 provide the parts outside the CDR3, is DTGVSQNPRHKITKRGQNVTFRCDPISEHNRLYWYRQTLGQGPEFLTYFQNEAQLEKSRLLSDRFSAERPKGSFSTLEIQRTEQGDSAMYLCASRINPGLAFSEQFFGPGTRLTVL.

The genes are TRBV2 and TRBJ1-6; no firm D call. The CDR3 contains 13 residues. Looked up from germline, CDR1 is SNHLY and CDR2 is FYNNEI. V lost 6 bases to trimming and J lost 4 bases, with 7 bases between them. CDR3: CASRLDYNSPLHF. The DNA for the CDR3 is TGTGCCAGCAGGCTGGATTATAATTCACCCCTCCACTTT.

The chain joins TRBV11-3 to TRBJ2-1; no firm D call. Trimming removed 9 bases from V and 6 bases from J, with 21 bases in between. There are 15 residues in the CDR3. From germline, CDR1 is SGHNT and CDR2 YENEEA. The CDR3 region has the DNA TGTGCCAGTCGTAAGGCTCTCGGAACCGGCAATGAGCAGTTCTTC. This encodes CASRKALGTGNEQFF.

The rearrangement links TRBV25-1 to TRBJ2-1, with a possible D match to TRBD1 (6 bases). V shed 5 bases and J shed 9 bases, with 20 bases lying between them. Germline V lookup: CDR1 MGHDK, CDR2 SYGVNS. The CDR3 consists of 15 residues. The CDR3 coding sequence is TGTGCCAGCAGTAAAAATTGGGACCGAGGGGGTGAGCAGTTCTTC. Translation: CASSKNWDRGGEQFF.

This clonotype was found once. CDR3 amino acids: CASSLPAGRGANTEAFF. CDR3 coding DNA: TGTGCCAGCAGCTTACCCGCTGGGCGAGGGGCGAACACTGAAGCTTTCTTT. This chain links TRBV7-9 with TRBJ1-1; possibly TRBD1 for D (5 bases). Germline V gives CDR1 SEHNR, CDR2 FQNEAQ (reference sequence). There are 17 residues in the CDR3. Trimming stripped 2 bases from V and 1 base from J, with 17 bases between.